These T cell receptor beta chains were read from a single sample in a study of prognosis after radiotherapy for stage I lung cancer. In TCRdb, the multiplex PCR reads were re-called with MiXCR into one record per CDR3 protein. The profile shows under 35,000 distinct CDR3 sequences, 42% of them singletons. Sequencing was performed on PBMCs, taken before or after stereotactic body radiation therapy (not recorded which). The receptor set was obtained from a donor over 45 with non-small cell lung cancer. The CDR3 runs from the conserved cysteine through the conserved F or W. D genes are given only for firm matches. The size field is filled for only some rows; it gives once, few, many or a size class.

size,D,J,V,DNA,CDR3
NA,NA,TRBJ2-7,TRBV6-2/TRBV6-3,TGTGCCAGCAGTCACCGGCCAGAGGGCAGCTACGAGCAGTACTTC,CASSHRPEGSYEQYF
many,NA,TRBJ1-6,TRBV9,TGTGCCAGCAGCGTTGCAGTCGAGTATTCACCCCTCCACTTT,CASSVAVEYSPLHF
many,TRBD2,TRBJ2-5,TRBV6-2/TRBV6-3,TGTGCCAGCCGACTAGCGGGAGTGGAGACCCAGTACTTC,CASRLAGVETQYF
once,NA,TRBJ2-3,TRBV20-1,TGCAGTGCCGTGTTCCTAGAGCGCACAGATACGCAGTATTTT,CSAVFLERTDTQYF
many,TRBD2,TRBJ2-5,TRBV3-1,TGTGCCAGCAGCCCCCGGTTAGCGGGGGCAGAGACCCAGTACTTC,CASSPRLAGAETQYF
many,TRBD1,TRBJ1-5,TRBV12-3/TRBV12-4,TGTGCCAGCAGCCGGACAGGAGGCAATCAGCCCCAGCATTTT,CASSRTGGNQPQHF
many,TRBD1,TRBJ1-2,TRBV5-1,TGCGCCAGCAGCTCCCTCGGACAGGGGGGGGTTGGCGGCTACACCTTC,CASSSLGQGGVGGYTF
many,TRBD2,TRBJ2-1,TRBV3-1,TGTGCCAGCAGCCGACCGGGACTAGCGTCCAATGAGCAGTTCTTC,CASSRPGLASNEQFF
few,TRBD2,TRBJ2-2,TRBV6-5,TGTGCCAGCAGTTGGGGACTAGCGGGGGGGGAGCACCGGGAGCTGTTTTTT,CASSWGLAGGEHRELFF
NA,NA,TRBJ2-3,TRBV27,TGTGCCAGCTCAGAGCGGGAAGGGGGGAGGTATACGCAGTATTTT,CASSEREGGRYTQYF
NA,NA,TRBJ2-1,TRBV6-2/TRBV6-3,TGTGCCAGCCTCCACGGTGACGAGCAGTTCTTC,CASLHGDEQFF
NA,NA,TRBJ1-6,TRBV28,TGTGCCAGCAGTGAGACCCCCCGCTGCCTCCACTTC,CASSETPRCLHF
many,TRBD1,TRBJ2-6,TRBV19,TGTGCCAGTAGACCAGGGGGCGCAGGGGCCAACGTCCTGACTTTC,CASRPGGAGANVLTF
NA,TRBD2,TRBJ2-7,TRBV11-3,TGTGCCAGCAGCTCTTTCTACGGGCGGGAGGCCTACGAGCAGTACTTC,CASSSFYGREAYEQYF
few,NA,TRBJ2-1,TRBV6-1,TGTGCCAGCAGGGCACCGCCTCCCACCTACAATGAGCAGTTCTTC,CASRAPPPTYNEQFF
many,NA,TRBJ1-2,TRBV6-1,TGTGCCAGCACCCAGGGGAGAGGGGAAGGTGGCTACACCTTC,CASTQGRGEGGYTF
many,TRBD1,TRBJ1-2,TRBV28,TGTGCCAGCAGCGACGTCCCGGGACAGGGGGCGAGCTCGGGAGCTAACTATGGCTACACCTTC,CASSDVPGQGASSGANYGYTF
NA,TRBD2,TRBJ2-3,TRBV9,TGTGCCAGCAGCGGGGACGGGAGGAGCACAGATACGCAGTATTTT,CASSGDGRSTDTQYF
NA,NA,TRBJ2-7,TRBV27,TGTGCCAGCAGTTTAGGGACAAGAACCTACGAGCAGTACTTC,CASSLGTRTYEQYF
NA,NA,TRBJ2-1,TRBV5-1,TGCGCCAGCAGCTTAGTCGATGAGCAGTTCTTC,CASSLVDEQFF
many,NA,TRBJ1-5,TRBV5-5,TGTGCCAGCAGCTTGGACAGCACTGATCAGCCCCAGCATTTT,CASSLDSTDQPQHF
NA,TRBD2,TRBJ2-1,TRBV20-1,TGCAGTGCTCCGACTAGCGGGAGTGTTGAGCAGTTCTTC,CSAPTSGSVEQFF
medium-sized,TRBD2,TRBJ2-3,TRBV6-2/TRBV6-3,TGTGCCAGCAGTTACTCCGGCGGGAGGGGTTCAGATACGCAGTATTTT,CASSYSGGRGSDTQYF
many,TRBD1,TRBJ1-5,TRBV16,TGTGCCAGCAGCCAGGGGACAGGGGAGGATCAGCCCCAGCATTTT,CASSQGTGEDQPQHF
many,TRBD2,TRBJ2-1,TRBV3-1,TGTGCCAGCAGCCAGAGCGGGATGGAAGGTGAGCAGTTCTTC,CASSQSGMEGEQFF
medium-sized,NA,TRBJ2-7,TRBV6-5,TGTGCCAGCAGCCCCCGGGTAGGAGGCTACGAGCAGTACTTC,CASSPRVGGYEQYF
NA,TRBD1,TRBJ2-2,TRBV6-1,TGTGCCAGCAGAACCGAGGGGACAGGGACCGGGGAGCTGTTTTTT,CASRTEGTGTGELFF
NA,NA,TRBJ2-6,TRBV7-2,TGTGCCAGCAGCTTCAGGCTTCCAGGGGCCAACGTCCTGACTTTC,CASSFRLPGANVLTF
NA,NA,TRBJ1-5,TRBV12-3/TRBV12-4,TGTGCCAGCAGTCCCTCCGGGATGGATCAGCCCCAGCATTTT,CASSPSGMDQPQHF
many,TRBD1,TRBJ1-5,TRBV25-1,TGTGCCAGCAGTTCCCAAGGACAGGGGGATCAGCCCCAGCATTTT,CASSSQGQGDQPQHF
NA,NA,TRBJ1-3,TRBV11-2,TGTGCCAGCAGCTCCAGACAGAGGGTGACTGGAAACACCATATATTTT,CASSSRQRVTGNTIYF
NA,TRBD2,TRBJ2-5,TRBV28,TGTGCCAGCGAGACTAGCGGGAGACCGGAGACCCAGTACTTC,CASETSGRPETQYF
medium-sized,NA,TRBJ1-2,TRBV6-2/TRBV6-3,TGTGCCAGCAGTTACTCGGCAGGGAGTTCCTATGGCTACACCTTC,CASSYSAGSSYGYTF
NA,NA,TRBJ1-6,TRBV27,TGTGCCAGCAGTCCTCTCTCGACCAATTCACCCCTCCACTTT,CASSPLSTNSPLHF
NA,TRBD2,TRBJ2-1,TRBV6-1,TGTGCCAGCAGTGAATTGGGCGGGGGTTCCTACAATGAGCAGTTCTTC,CASSELGGGSYNEQFF
NA,NA,TRBJ1-3,TRBV3-1,TGTGCCAGCAGCCAAGGAGGCTCTGGAAACACCATATATTTT,CASSQGGSGNTIYF
many,TRBD2,TRBJ2-1,TRBV4-2,TGTGCCAGCAGCCAAGCCAGCCCGGGACTAGCGAATGAGCAGTTCTTC,CASSQASPGLANEQFF
NA,NA,TRBJ2-3,TRBV20-1,TGCAGTGAAACGGTCTCAGATAAGCAGTATTTT,CSETVSDKQYF
many,NA,TRBJ2-1,TRBV19,TGTGCCAGTAGAATTGACAGACTCTCCTACAATGAGCAGTTCTTC,CASRIDRLSYNEQFF
once,NA,TRBJ1-1,TRBV7-2,TGTGCCAGCAGTAAGACATTTTCTACTGAAGCTTTCTTT,CASSKTFSTEAFF
many,NA,TRBJ1-1,TRBV30,TGTGCCTGGAGGGGGAATTACAGGGATTCTCAAGGCAAAGCTTTCTTT,CAWRGNYRDSQGKAFF